Presented here are 20 T cell receptor beta chains from one specimen sequenced in a study of T cell responses to AZD1222 COVID-19 vaccine. Only in-frame clones appear in the TCRdb table, and some are missing; sequencing was by immunoSEQ multiplex PCR. The table includes roughly 100,000 clones, approximately 93% detected once. The input for sequencing was peripheral blood, taken on day 0 of AZD1222 vaccination. Receptor source: an adult in good health.

The chain carries TRBV19 and TRBJ2-7, with 7 nucleotides matching TRBD1. Trimming cost V 3 bases and J 5 bases; bases outside gene matches: 10. This CDR3 region has 15 residues. The germline V gene has CDR1 LNHDA and CDR2 SQIVND (reference sequence). In nucleotides, the CDR3 is TGTGCCAGTAGTATCAGTCCCGGGACAGTGGACGAGCAGTACTTC. It encodes CASSISPGTVDEQYF.

The chain joins TRBV9 to TRBJ2-3; D is unresolved. V was shortened by 7 bases and J by 10 bases, with 16 bases between the two germline ends. The CDR3 has 12 amino acids. Germline CDR1 SGDLS, CDR2 YYNGEE. The CDR3 nucleotides are TGTGCCAGCGGGCAGGATTTTTTGGCGCAGTATTTT. Its protein product is CASGQDFLAQYF.

The chain combines TRBV2 with TRBJ1-4; D may be TRBD1 (5 bases). The V gene lost 1 base and the J gene lost 7 bases, with 13 bases spanning the gap. Germline V CDR1 and CDR2: SNHLY, FYNNEI. The CDR3 has 15 residues. This CDR3 reads CASSEERQRAEKLFF. Here the CDR3 DNA reads TGTGCCAGCAGTGAAGAGAGACAGAGGGCTGAAAAACTGTTTTTT.

The gene calls are TRBV6-5 and TRBJ1-5; weak D call: TRBD1 (5 bases). The CDR3 has 13 residues. V gave up 8 bases and J gave up 4 bases, with 12 bases separating them. From germline, CDR1 is MNHEY and CDR2 SVGAGI. CDR3 sequence: CASRRGRNQPQHF. CDR3 bases: TGTGCCAGCCGCCGGGGCCGGAATCAGCCCCAGCATTTT.

V gene TRBV20-1 combines with J gene TRBJ2-7; D may be TRBD1 (5 bases). Trimming took off 7 bases at V and 4 bases at J, with 11 bases between the two ends. The CDR3 length is 11 residues. The V gene's germline CDR1 is DFQATT and CDR2 SNEGSKA (reference sequence). In DNA form, the CDR3 reads TGCAGTGTCGTCCAGGGTTACGAGCAGTACTTC. This gives the protein CSVVQGYEQYF.

This chain links TRBV7-9 with TRBJ2-7; 9 bases align to TRBD2. V dropped 4 bases and J dropped 3; count of bases not matched to a gene: 4. The CDR3 extends over 14 amino acids. Germline values: CDR1 SEHNR, CDR2 FQNEAQ (reference sequence). CDR3 in DNA: TGTGCCAGCAGCTCGGGTAGCGGGAGCTACGAGCAGTACTTC. It yields the protein CASSSGSGSYEQYF.

The chain has TRBV24-1 and TRBJ2-7; 9 bases align to TRBD1. Germline V gene lookup returns CDR1 KGHDR and CDR2 SFDVKD. This CDR3 has 17 amino acids. With 9 bases clipped from V and 4 bases from J, the junction kept 18 bases outside the gene matches. CDR3: CATDRDRAVSHKYEQYF. DNA of the CDR3: TGTGCCACCGATAGGGACAGGGCCGTTTCCCATAAGTACGAGCAGTACTTC.

The chain carries TRBV12-3 or TRBV12-4 and TRBJ1-5, with no clear D. This CDR3 spans 11 amino acids. V lost 5 bases, J lost 4 bases, and 3 bases lay in between. The chain's CDR3 is CASSINQPQHF. CDR3 DNA sequence: TGTGCCAGCAGTATAAATCAGCCCCAGCATTTT.

This clone was seen only a few times. The CDR3, as DNA: TGTGCCAGCAGTTACTCTTCGGGACAGGAGAATGAAAAACTGTTTTTT. It translates to CASSYSSGQENEKLFF. The chain combines TRBV6-5 with TRBJ1-4; the match to TRBD1 covers 8 bases. The V gene end was trimmed by 0 bases and the J gene end by 5 bases; junction bases not matched to a gene: 5. Looked up from germline, CDR1 is MNHEY and CDR2 is SVGAGI. The CDR3 is 16 residues long.

The genes are TRBV3-1 (or the pseudogene TRBV3-2) and TRBJ2-3, with TRBD2 matching over 11 bases. The CDR3 contains 15 residues. Trimming took 4 bases from V and 1 from J; bases not matched to a gene: 1. The germline V gene encodes CDR1 LGHDT and CDR2 YNNKEL (reference sequence). The CDR3: CASSLLAGGTDTQYF. CDR3 in DNA: TGTGCCAGCAGCCTACTAGCGGGGGGCACAGATACGCAGTATTTT.

This rearrangement joins TRBV20-1 to TRBJ2-2; D might be TRBD2 (5 bases). This CDR3 is 14 amino acids long. The germline gives CDR1 DFQATT, CDR2 SNEGSKA (reference sequence). Trimming removed 3 bases from V and 7 bases from J, with 15 bases in between. CDR3 bases: TGCAGTGCTAGTTTGGGGTTGGCGGGCGGGGAGCTGTTTTTT. Translation: CSASLGLAGGELFF.

The gene calls are TRBV9 and TRBJ1-3; TRBD1 agrees at 7 bases. The germline gives CDR1 SGDLS, CDR2 YYNGEE. V was pared by 4 bases and J by 0 bases, with 7 bases of the junction left unmatched. The CDR3 loop spans 16 amino acids. CDR3 nucleotide sequence: TGTGCCAGCAGCCCGCGACAGGGCCTCTCTGGAAACACCATATATTTT. This codes for CASSPRQGLSGNTIYF.

This chain joins TRBV30 and TRBJ1-6, with TRBD1 matching over 7 bases. J lost 4 bases, V lost 4 bases, and 10 bases had no gene match. The CDR3 sequence is 16 residues long. Germline CDR1 is GTSNPN and CDR2 is SVGIG (reference sequence). The CDR3, as DNA: TGTGCCTGGATGGGACCGGGACAGATGTATAATTCACCCCTCCACTTT. Its protein is CAWMGPGQMYNSPLHF.

V gene TRBV12-3 or TRBV12-4 combines with J gene TRBJ2-1; the D is unclear. This CDR3 is 11 amino acids long. V was trimmed by 5 bases and J by 9 bases, leaving 8 bases between them. CDR3 sequence: CASSKSFEQFF. Here the CDR3 DNA reads TGTGCCAGCAGTAAATCTTTTGAGCAGTTCTTC.

The rearrangement joins TRBV7-9 to TRBJ2-4; 8 bases agree with TRBD1. Germline CDR1 and CDR2: SEHNR and FQNEAQ (reference sequence). This CDR3 region has 15 residues. J was trimmed by 1 base and V by 3 bases; bases with no gene match: 2. In DNA, the CDR3 is TGTGCCAGCAGCTTGGACAGGGCGGCCAAAAACATTCAGTACTTC. Translation: CASSLDRAAKNIQYF.

The chain uses TRBV10-3 and TRBJ2-3; 7 bases map to TRBD1. CDR3 length equals 18 residues. The germline gives CDR1 ENHRY, CDR2 SYGVKD. V gave up 2 bases and J gave up 2 bases; unmatched junction bases: 13. CDR3 region: CAISETKGDRLNTDTQYF. The CDR3, as DNA: TGTGCCATCAGTGAGACCAAGGGGGACAGACTTAACACAGATACGCAGTATTTT.

V and J are TRBV7-3 and TRBJ2-1, with D tentatively TRBD1 (5 bases). Germline CDR1 reads SGHTA; CDR2 reads FQGTGA. Trimming stripped 5 bases from V and 5 bases from J, with 10 bases between. This CDR3 spans 13 amino acids. CDR3 in amino acids: CASSQTDDNEQFF. Written as DNA, the CDR3 is TGTGCCAGCAGCCAGACAGACGACAATGAGCAGTTCTTC. The entire variable domain, with the rest obtained from reference TRBV7-3 and TRBJ2-1, is as follows: GAGVSQTPSNKVTEKGKYVELRCDPISGHTALYWYRQSLGQGPEFLIYFQGTGAADDSGLPNDRFFAVRPEGSVSTLKIQRTERGDSAVYLCASSQTDDNEQFFGPGTRLTVL.

The chain recombines TRBV27 with TRBJ2-2; D gene ambiguous. The CDR3 sequence is 11 residues long. Germline-derived CDR1 and CDR2 are MNHEY and SMNVEV (reference sequence). With 6 bases removed from V and 6 bases from J, the gap between germline ends came to 5 bases. The CDR3: CASRGPGELFF. As DNA, the CDR3 is TGTGCCAGCAGGGGCCCCGGGGAGCTGTTTTTT.

The rearrangement links TRBV6-5 to TRBJ2-2; no reliable D call. CDR3 size: 13 residues. Germline lookup yields CDR1 MNHEY and CDR2 SVGAGI. V was clipped by 5 bases and J by 8 bases, with 12 bases between them. CDR3 coding DNA: TGTGCCAGCAGTCCCCCGCTGGCAGGGGAGCTGTTTTTT. This encodes CASSPPLAGELFF.

The V and J genes are TRBV5-5 and TRBJ1-1; D uncertain. CDR3 length: 16 residues. In germline, CDR1 is SGHKS, CDR2 YYEKEE (reference sequence). Trimming took 5 bases from V and 0 from J, leaving 17 bases between them. For the CDR3, the DNA is TGTGCCAGCAGTTCCCAAAGGATTGGGGTGAACACTGAAGCTTTCTTT. Amino acids: CASSSQRIGVNTEAFF.